This TCR beta chain appears in the sequencing data of a study of shared clonotypes between healthy human individuals. Study overall: CD4 naive and CD4 memory each took three plates per donor, while CD8 naive took two and CD8 memory one.

Trimming shortened V by 4 bases and J by 4 bases, and 26 bases separated the two germline ends. This CDR3 region has 18 residues. The germline CDR1 and CDR2 sequences are SGHNT and YYREEE (reference sequence). Clones were read by immunoSEQ multiplex PCR, and TCRdb kept only the in-frame ones, dropping some. In the table there are about 110,000 clones, 68% of which are singletons. The chain couples TRBV5-4 to TRBJ1-2, with D tentatively TRBD1 (5 bases). The origin of this receptor is a woman in her thirties in good health. Sequenced input: memory CD8+ T cells sorted from blood. The subset was: CD45RO+ cells pooled with CCR7-negative TemRA cells. CDR3 in DNA: TGTGCCAGCAGCCCCCCGGGGCAGTCGCACCGAGCCTCCTATGGCTACACCTTC. Translated, it gives CASSPPGQSHRASYGYTF.